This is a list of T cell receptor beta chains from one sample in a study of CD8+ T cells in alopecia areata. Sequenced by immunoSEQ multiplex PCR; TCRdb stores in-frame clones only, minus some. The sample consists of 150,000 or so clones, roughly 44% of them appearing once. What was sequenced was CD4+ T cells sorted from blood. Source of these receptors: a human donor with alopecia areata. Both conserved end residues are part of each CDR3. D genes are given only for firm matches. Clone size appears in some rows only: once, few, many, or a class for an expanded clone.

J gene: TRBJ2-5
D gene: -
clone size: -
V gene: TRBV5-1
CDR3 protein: CASSLSGEQETQYF
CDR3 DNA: TGCGCCAGCAGCCTCTCCGGGGAACAAGAGACCCAGTACTTC

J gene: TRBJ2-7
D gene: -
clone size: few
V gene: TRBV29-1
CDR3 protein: CSVGPTGPYEQYF
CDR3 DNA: TGCAGCGTTGGTCCCACAGGGCCCTACGAGCAGTACTTC

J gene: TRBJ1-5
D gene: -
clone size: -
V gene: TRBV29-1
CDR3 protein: CSAIPKNQPQHF
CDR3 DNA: TGCAGCGCTATACCGAAGAATCAGCCCCAGCATTTT

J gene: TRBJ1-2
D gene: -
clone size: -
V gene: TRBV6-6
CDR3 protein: CASRETDYGYTF
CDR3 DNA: TGTGCCAGCAGGGAGACGGATTATGGCTACACCTTC

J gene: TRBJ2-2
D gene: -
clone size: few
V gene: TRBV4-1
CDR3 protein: CASSHGPLARNTGELFF
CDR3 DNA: TGCGCCAGCAGCCACGGTCCATTAGCGCGTAACACCGGGGAGCTGTTTTTT

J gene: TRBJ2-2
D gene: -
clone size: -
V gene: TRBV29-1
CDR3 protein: CSAEGEVNTGELFF
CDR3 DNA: TGCAGCGCCGAGGGGGAGGTGAACACCGGGGAGCTGTTTTTT

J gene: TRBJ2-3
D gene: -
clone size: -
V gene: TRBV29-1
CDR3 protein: CSVERRRDTLGTDTQYF
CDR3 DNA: TGCAGCGTTGAACGGCGCCGGGACACCCTAGGGACAGATACGCAGTATTTT

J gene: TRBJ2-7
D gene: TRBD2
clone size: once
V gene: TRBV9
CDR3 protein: CASSLRLAGDREQYF
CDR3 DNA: TGTGCCAGCAGCCTACGACTAGCGGGAGACCGGGAGCAGTACTTC

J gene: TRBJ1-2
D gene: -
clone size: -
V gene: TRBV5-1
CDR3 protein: CASSSPGVNYGYTF
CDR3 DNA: TGCGCCAGCAGCTCCCCGGGGGTGAACTATGGCTACACCTTC

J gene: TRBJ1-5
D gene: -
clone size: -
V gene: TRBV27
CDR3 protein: CASSPWTESQPQHF
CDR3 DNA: TGTGCCAGCAGTCCCTGGACAGAGAGTCAGCCCCAGCATTTT

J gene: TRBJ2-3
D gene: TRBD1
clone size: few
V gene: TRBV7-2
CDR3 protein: CASSLAGTARTDTQYF
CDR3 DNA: TGTGCCAGCAGCTTAGCCGGGACAGCCCGCACAGATACGCAGTATTTT

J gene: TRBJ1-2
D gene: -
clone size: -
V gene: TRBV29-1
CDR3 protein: CSVASGAHGYTF
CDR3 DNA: TGCAGCGTTGCATCGGGGGCCCATGGCTACACCTTC

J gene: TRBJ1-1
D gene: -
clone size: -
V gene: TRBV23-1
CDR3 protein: CASRQRKNTEAFF
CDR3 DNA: TGCGCCAGCAGGCAAAGAAAGAACACTGAAGCTTTCTTT

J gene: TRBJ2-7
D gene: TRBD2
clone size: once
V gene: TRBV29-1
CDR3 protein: CSVVGLAGQYEQYF
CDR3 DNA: TGCAGCGTTGTCGGCCTAGCGGGGCAATACGAGCAGTACTTC

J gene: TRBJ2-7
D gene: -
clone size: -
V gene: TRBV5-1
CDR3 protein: CASSSSGTGRYEQYF
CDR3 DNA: TGCGCCAGCAGCTCGTCCGGGACTGGGCGATACGAGCAGTACTTC

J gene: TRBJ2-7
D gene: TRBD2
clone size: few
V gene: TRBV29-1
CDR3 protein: CSVTGTSGVYEQYF
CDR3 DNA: TGCAGCGTCACCGGGACTAGCGGGGTTTACGAGCAGTACTTC